The TCR beta chain under discussion was sequenced for a study of T-cell memory formation after mild COVID-19. The CDR3 sequence is 16 residues long. Unmatched junction bases numbered 5, after V lost 3 bases and J lost 4 bases. Germline values: CDR1 LGHNA, CDR2 YSLEER. TCR alpha and TCR beta cDNA libraries carrying sample barcodes and UMIs came from 5'RACE with constant-segment primers. In TCRdb, the 5' RACE reads were re-called with MiXCR into one record per CDR3 protein. The top ten clones hold 7% to 9.5% of a sample with 400,000 to 500,000 distinct CDR3 sequences, 20% to 25% of them seen once. The source is an adult woman who had mild COVID-19 (a few samples of this study predate the infection). Cell type and time point are not known. Sequencing used PBMCs or a T cell subset sorted from them (not recorded which). This chain connects TRBV4-3 to TRBJ2-3; TRBD2 matches 12 bases. The CDR3 DNA follows: TGCGCCAGCAGCCAGATGGGACTAGCGGGCGCAGATACGCAGTATTTT. This encodes CASSQMGLAGADTQYF.